This T cell receptor beta chain came from a study of T cells in localized non-small cell lung cancer. Study-wide results and limits: Adjacent lung tissue had a median 57 of the top 100 clones found in the tumor. Longer overall survival was linked to higher blood T cell density.

Sequenced by immunoSEQ multiplex PCR; TCRdb stores in-frame clones only, minus some. The table has thousands of clones, nearly 60% seen once. This CDR3 comprises 15 residues. Per germline, CDR1 SGHRS and CDR2 YFSETQ. Trimming stripped 0 bases from V and 5 bases from J, with 14 bases between. Points on this clone: The antigen is not known.

V usage is TRBV5-1 and J usage is TRBJ2-5; D perhaps matches TRBD1 (6 bases). Material: lymph node tissue, obtained before any cancer treatment. The clonotype was recovered from a male donor aged 60 or over with stage I squamous cell lung carcinoma. The CDR3 DNA sequence: TGCGCCAGCAGCTTGGACAGGGTCGGATTTGAGACCCAGTACTTC. Protein: CASSLDRVGFETQYF.